This T cell receptor beta chain was found in a study of T cell repertoires in cytomegalovirus infection. On the study more broadly: Selected CMV epitopes included recently identified HLA-C-restricted ones as well as well-studied HLA-B-restricted ones.

Per germline, CDR1 SQVTM and CDR2 ANQGSEA. Trimming removed 4 bases at V and 7 bases at J, with 5 bases between. This CDR3 region has 10 residues. The study, taken as a whole, reports: Public TCR beta family frequency separated CMV-and-HLA carriers, including in an independent cohort.

This clonotype was observed a handful of times. As yet, its antigen is unknown. TCRdb re-analysed the reads in MiXCR, keeping a single row per CDR3 protein. This table has some 940,000 distinct CDR3 sequences, around 30% appearing once. The sample in question was cultured CD8+ T cells from PBMCs, obtained from culture after CMV antigen stimulation. V usage is TRBV29-1 and J usage is TRBJ2-1; the D is unclear. The sequence was obtained from a human donor in good health (CMV status not recorded). Some clones in this sample may be carry-over from other donors' samples. The CDR3 nucleotides read TGCAGCGTTGTGGGGAATGAGCAGTTCTTC. It specifies CSVVGNEQFF.